Below, 31 T cell receptor beta chains from the same sample are listed, as sequenced in a study of blood T cells in healthy people across ages (dated by TCRdb to between 2014 and 2017). The protocol used for the library was 5' RACE. TCRdb records Illumina HiSeq 2500 as the sequencer. A second PCR of roughly 6 to 11 cycles was performed with a sample-barcoded 5' primer and a J-beta primer mix. The raw public data were reprocessed by TCRdb itself: fastp quality trimming at Q25, MiXCR clonotype calling, in-frame beta chains only. CDR3 protein duplicates are merged, each entry listing the most common genes and DNA. This sample has roughly 800,000 distinct CDR3 sequences in its table, and roughly 60% of those were observed once. About 20% of the sample is taken by the ten largest. The sequenced sample consisted of blood. These receptors originate from a man aged 25 to 40 in good health.

This clonotype was recorded only once. This chain links TRBV6-2 or TRBV6-3 with TRBJ1-2; tentatively, D is TRBD1 (6 bases). Trimming removed 5 bases at V and 8 bases at J, with 18 bases between. This CDR3 has 14 amino acids. CDR1 MNHEY and CDR2 SVGEGT come from the germline V gene. CDR3 sequence reads: CASSLEDRPEGYTF. CDR3 sequence (DNA): TGTGCCAGCAGTCTCGAAGACAGGCCGGAGGGCTACACCTTC.

The chain joins TRBV6-5 to TRBJ2-7, with a tentative D call TRBD2 (6 bases). Trimming took off 2 bases at V and 0 bases at J, with 14 bases between the two ends. This CDR3 is 16 amino acids long. From germline, CDR1 is MNHEY and CDR2 SVGAGI. Written as DNA, the CDR3 is TGTGCCAGCAGTTACGCCAGCGGGTTCAGCTCCTACGAGCAGTACTTC. Its translation: CASSYASGFSSYEQYF.

This clonotype was seen only a few times. The chain joins TRBV29-1 to TRBJ2-5; 8 nucleotides align to TRBD1. The end of the DNA aligns better with TRBJ2-7, so the J call may be wrong. From germline, CDR1 is SQVTM and CDR2 ANQGSEA. The CDR3 is made up of 13 amino acids. The CDR3 DNA reads as TGCAGCGTTGATACAGGGGGACCCTACGAGCAGTACTTC. Amino acids: CSVDTGGPYEQYF.

This chain joins TRBV6-6 and TRBJ1-2; D possibly corresponds to TRBD1 (5 bases). V was pared by 8 bases and J by 3 bases, with 13 bases between. The CDR3 extends over 13 amino acids. The germline CDR1 and CDR2 sequences are MNHNY and SVGAGI (reference sequence). Here the CDR3 reads CASGPGGYYGYTF. The CDR3 DNA reads TGTGCCAGCGGTCCGGGGGGGTACTATGGCTACACCTTC.

The chain joins TRBV20-1 to TRBJ2-5; 11 bases align to TRBD2. The CDR3 has 17 residues. J lost 5 bases, V lost 3 bases, and 14 bases had no gene match. Per germline, CDR1 DFQATT and CDR2 SNEGSKA (reference sequence). Written as DNA, the CDR3 is TGCAGTGCTAGTTGGGGTAGCGGGGGGGCGTTTCGGGAGACCCAGTACTTC. This encodes CSASWGSGGAFRETQYF.

The chain couples TRBV20-1 to TRBJ1-5, with D possibly matching TRBD1 (5 bases). V lost 1 base to trimming and J lost 5 bases, with 15 bases between them. Per the germline V gene, CDR1 is DFQATT and CDR2 is SNEGSKA (reference sequence). This CDR3 has 15 residues. CDR3 sequence (DNA): TGCAGTGCTAGAGCCCAAACTTCGGGGGATCAGCCCCAGCATTTT. It yields the protein CSARAQTSGDQPQHF.

This chain joins TRBV4-1 and TRBJ1-4; D perhaps matches TRBD1 (5 bases). The CDR3 runs to 14 residues. In germline, CDR1 is MGHRA, CDR2 YSYEKL. The V and J ends lost 5 bases and 4 bases respectively, with 11 bases between them. The CDR3 loop is CASSGGRSNEKLFF. In nucleotides, the CDR3 is TGCGCCAGCAGCGGGGGACGGAGTAATGAAAAACTGTTTTTT.

This clonotype has only one observation. The chain combines TRBV7-2 with TRBJ2-1; no firm D call. The CDR3 runs to 15 residues. Germline CDR1 is SGHTA and CDR2 is FQGNSA. V dropped 1 base and J dropped 8 bases, with 15 bases sitting between them. The CDR3 spells CASSLGHGTGDEQFF. The CDR3 nucleotides read TGTGCCAGCAGCTTAGGCCACGGTACGGGCGATGAGCAGTTCTTC.

This chain connects TRBV5-1 to TRBJ1-2; tentatively, D is TRBD1 (5 bases). This CDR3 spans 14 amino acids. With 1 base removed from V and 8 bases from J, the gap between germline ends came to 15 bases. Germline V gene sequence: CDR1 SGHRS, CDR2 YFSETQ. The CDR3 region has the DNA TGCGCCAGCAGCTTGCGGTCAGGCAGGGACGGCTACACCTTC. Protein: CASSLRSGRDGYTF.

The chain recombines TRBV7-8 with TRBJ1-1, with D unresolved. The CDR3 length is 12 residues. Trimming stripped 8 bases from V and 0 bases from J, with 7 bases between. The V gene's germline CDR1 is SGHVS and CDR2 FQNEAQ. The CDR3 here is CASGWVNTEAFF. In nucleotides, the CDR3 is TGTGCCAGCGGGTGGGTGAACACTGAAGCTTTCTTT.

This clonotype was counted only a few times. This chain connects TRBV7-2 to TRBJ2-3; 7 positions match TRBD2. V lost 2 bases and J lost 2; bases outside the gene matches: 10. Germline V gene sequence: CDR1 SGHTA, CDR2 FQGNSA. This CDR3 region has 17 residues. The CDR3 is CASSLLGISGYTDTQYF. In nucleotides, the CDR3 is TGTGCCAGCAGCTTATTGGGGATTAGCGGGTACACAGATACGCAGTATTTT.

The chain links TRBV10-3 to TRBJ1-1, with D unclear. Germline V gene sequence: CDR1 ENHRY, CDR2 SYGVKD. The CDR3 extends over 12 amino acids. Trimming took 8 bases from V and 1 from J, leaving 8 bases between them. The CDR3: CAIGPTNTEAFF. CDR3 bases: TGTGCCATCGGCCCGACGAACACTGAAGCTTTCTTT.

V gene TRBV6-5 combines with J gene TRBJ2-7, with TRBD2 identical over 14 bases. CDR1 is MNHEY and CDR2 is SVGAGI in the germline V gene. This CDR3 region has 14 residues. V lost 9 bases, J lost 7 bases, and 8 bases stayed unmatched. CDR3 in amino acids: CASTPGLAGDEQYF. CDR3 sequence (DNA): TGTGCCAGTACGCCGGGACTAGCGGGAGATGAGCAGTACTTC.

The chain is built from TRBV27 and TRBJ2-7; D gene unclear. This CDR3 contains 14 residues. V was clipped by 2 bases and J by 4 bases, with 12 bases between them. CDR1 is MNHEY, CDR2 SMNVEV, per germline (reference sequence). The CDR3 DNA reads TGTGCCAGCAGTTTACCACCTGGCGGATACGAGCAGTACTTC. It yields the protein CASSLPPGGYEQYF.

This chain links TRBV20-1 with TRBJ2-7; 8 bases line up with TRBD1. This CDR3 region has 14 residues. Germline V gene data show CDR1 as DFQATT and CDR2 as SNEGSKA (reference sequence). J was trimmed by 3 bases and V by 3 bases; bases with no gene match: 7. CDR3 bases: TGCAGTGCTAGGGGACAGGCTCTTATCTACGAGCAGTACTTC. Its protein product is CSARGQALIYEQYF.

The chain has TRBV9 and TRBJ2-7, with D possibly matching TRBD1 (6 bases). This CDR3 has 13 amino acids. Germline CDR1 is SGDLS and CDR2 is YYNGEE. V was shortened by 5 bases and J by 7 bases, with 16 bases between the two germline ends. In DNA, the CDR3 is TGTGCCAGCAGGGGTTCAGGGGAAGGGGAGCAGTACTTC. Encoded protein: CASRGSGEGEQYF. Full variable domain (outside the CDR3, taken from reference TRBV9 and TRBJ2-7): DSGVTQTPKHLITATGQRVTLRCSPRSGDLSVYWYQQSLDQGLQFLIQYYNGEERAKGNILERFSAQQFPDLHSELNLSSLELGDSALYFCASRGSGEGEQYFGPGTRLTVT.

As for this clonotype: One end of the junction fails to match germline, which may point to a read error. The chain links TRBV10-3 to TRBJ1-2, with D perhaps matching TRBD1 (5 bases). The germline CDR1 and CDR2 sequences are ENHRY and SYGVKD. The CDR3 is 11 amino acids. This CDR3 reads CVIREVGGYTF. The CDR3 nucleotides read TGTGTCATCAGGGAGGTTGGAGGCTACACCTTC.

This rearrangement joins TRBV6-2 or TRBV6-3 to TRBJ2-5; D remains ambiguous. V lost 0 bases and J 11 bases, leaving 16 bases between the germline ends. There are 14 residues in the CDR3. Germline V gives CDR1 MNHEY, CDR2 SVGEGT. The CDR3 coding sequence is TGTGCCAGCAGTTACTCTACAGCGCGCGCTGAGCAGTACTTC. Amino acid sequence: CASSYSTARAEQYF.

This clonotype turned up a few times. The chain joins TRBV28 to TRBJ2-7; D may be TRBD2 (5 bases). The J call is in doubt because the DNA end fits TRBJ2-5 better. The CDR3 totals 14 residues. CDR1 and CDR2 from the germline V gene are MDHEN and SYDVKM. CDR3 nucleotide sequence: TGTGCCAGCAGCCCTCGGGGTGGGTTTGGGACCCAGTACTTC. Encoded protein: CASSPRGGFGTQYF.

The chain has TRBV18 and TRBJ2-7; possibly TRBD2 for D (5 bases). Germline loops: CDR1 KGHSH, CDR2 LQKENI. The CDR3 is made up of 13 amino acids. Trimming cost V 6 bases and J 4 bases, with 13 bases left between them. The chain's CDR3 is CASSPGEGYEQYF. As DNA, the CDR3 is TGTGCCAGCTCGCCGGGCGAGGGATACGAGCAGTACTTC.

The chain carries TRBV29-1 and TRBJ1-1; D perhaps matches TRBD1 (5 bases). V lost 6 bases and J 6 bases, leaving 20 bases between the germline ends. Germline-derived CDR1 and CDR2 are SQVTM and ANQGSEA. The CDR3 length is 14 residues. The CDR3 reads CSVGDQGGKAEAFF. CDR3 nucleotide sequence: TGCAGCGTGGGAGATCAGGGAGGGAAGGCTGAAGCTTTCTTT.

This rearrangement joins TRBV27 to TRBJ1-1; 10 bases match TRBD1. With V trimmed by 6 bases and J by 12 bases, 7 bases remained unmatched. Germline assignment: CDR1 MNHEY and CDR2 SMNVEV (reference sequence). CDR3 size: 12 residues. This chain's CDR3 is CASRAGTGDTFF. CDR3 sequence (DNA): TGTGCCAGCAGAGCCGGGACAGGGGATACTTTCTTT.

The sample holds a few counts of this clonotype. The chain combines TRBV20-1 with TRBJ1-4; TRBD1 is a possible D gene (6 bases). The V gene lost 2 bases and the J gene lost 5 bases, with 9 bases spanning the gap. This CDR3 is built from 13 residues. From germline, CDR1 is DFQATT and CDR2 SNEGSKA (reference sequence). The CDR3 region has the DNA TGCAGTGCTAGATGGACAGTCAATGAAAAACTGTTTTTT. This codes for CSARWTVNEKLFF.

V and J are TRBV9 and TRBJ2-7; perhaps D is TRBD1 or TRBD2 (5 bases each). Germline assignment: CDR1 SGDLS and CDR2 YYNGEE. V lost 0 bases, J lost 9 bases, and 16 bases lay in between. The length of the CDR3 is 14 residues. This chain's CDR3 is CASSVDPGSGTQYF. The CDR3 DNA sequence: TGTGCCAGCAGCGTAGATCCGGGATCGGGGACGCAGTACTTC. Supplemented by reference TRBV9 and TRBJ2-7, the full variable domain reads DSGVTQTPKHLITATGQRVTLRCSPRSGDLSVYWYQQSLDQGLQFLIQYYNGEERAKGNILERFSAQQFPDLHSELNLSSLELGDSALYFCASSVDPGSGTQYFGPGTRLTVT.

This rearrangement joins TRBV12-3 or TRBV12-4 to TRBJ2-6; no clear D gene. This CDR3 is 16 amino acids long. V was shortened by 2 bases and J by 4 bases, with 12 bases between the two germline ends. CDR3 coding DNA: TGTGCCAGCAGTTTATCGGATTTGACAGGGGCCAACGTCCTGACTTTC. Amino acid sequence: CASSLSDLTGANVLTF.

The rearrangement uses TRBV7-9 and TRBJ2-1, with 10 bases identical to TRBD2. CDR3 length: 14 residues. Unmatched junction bases numbered 7, after V lost 5 bases and J lost 9 bases. Germline-derived CDR1 and CDR2 are SEHNR and FQNEAQ (reference sequence). The CDR3 region has the DNA TGTGCCAGCAGCCAGCGGGAGGGCCGCGGTGAGCAGTTCTTC. Translated: CASSQREGRGEQFF.

The table lists this clonotype with a few counts. This chain links TRBV6-6 with TRBJ2-1, with 9 nucleotides matching TRBD2. This CDR3 comprises 13 residues. CDR1 and CDR2 from the germline V gene are MNHNY and SVGAGI (reference sequence). After removal of 6 bases from V and 5 bases from J, the junction contained 2 bases not matched to a gene. The chain's CDR3 is CASRTSGNNEQFF. CDR3 sequence (DNA): TGTGCCAGCAGGACTAGCGGTAACAATGAGCAGTTCTTC.

CDR3 sequence (DNA): TGCGCCAGCAGCTTAGCGTCACCCACAGATACGCAGTATTTT. Its translation: CASSLASPTDTQYF. J is TRBJ2-3 and V is TRBV5-1; D unclear. The CDR3 spans 14 residues. With 2 bases removed from V and 2 bases from J, the gap between germline ends came to 9 bases. CDR1 and CDR2 (germline): SGHRS, YFSETQ.

V and J are TRBV7-6 and TRBJ2-5; TRBD1 might be the D (6 bases). Germline assignment: CDR1 SGHVS and CDR2 FNYEAQ. CDR3 length equals 17 residues. V was pared by 1 base and J by 11 bases, with 26 bases between. The CDR3 DNA follows: TGTGCCAGCAGCTTAGGATGGGGCAGGGGTATTCGGAATGAGCAGTACTTC. Translating it yields CASSLGWGRGIRNEQYF.

The chain links TRBV7-2 to TRBJ2-1; a possible D gene is TRBD2 (6 bases). The CDR3 spans 14 residues. Deletions cut 3 bases from V and 8 bases from J, with 14 bases between. CDR1 SGHTA and CDR2 FQGNSA come from the germline V gene. CDR3 loop: CASSFRLAIDEQFF. The CDR3 bases are TGTGCCAGCAGCTTCAGGCTAGCGATCGATGAGCAGTTCTTC. Combining the CDR3 with reference TRBV7-2 and TRBJ2-1 gives the whole variable domain GAGVSQSPSNKVTEKGKDVELRCDPISGHTALYWYRQSLGQGLEFLIYFQGNSAPDKSGLPSDRFSAERTGGSVSTLTIQRTQQEDSAVYLCASSFRLAIDEQFFGPGTRLTVL.

The chain carries TRBV4-3 and TRBJ1-2; D possibly corresponds to TRBD1 (5 bases). The CDR3 loop spans 15 amino acids. V was cut by 5 bases and J by 4 bases, with 17 bases left in between. Germline values: CDR1 LGHNA, CDR2 YSLEER. The CDR3 DNA reads TGCGCCAGCAGCACCCGACAGAACCAAGTCTATGGCTACACCTTC. As protein: CASSTRQNQVYGYTF.